This T cell receptor (beta chain) was observed in a study of shared clonotypes between healthy human individuals. Original handling: In the immunoSEQ data, sequences were junction-only and lacked quality scores, so filtering differed. Profiled with immunoSEQ multiplex PCR; TCRdb holds only in-frame clones, not every one. From that table come the V and J calls and clone size; the DNA was used to work out D and trimming. The sample includes around 1 million clones, more than 75% seen only once; the top ten take roughly 1.5%. Donors, without exception, were Caucasian adults residing in Nashville, Tennessee. It was into CD45RA+ naive and CD45RA-negative memory subsets that the CD4+ cells were split. Germline-derived CDR1 and CDR2 are LNHNV and YYDKDF (reference sequence). The V gene lost 5 bases and the J gene lost 2 bases, with 10 bases spanning the gap. The CDR3 consists of 14 residues.

This receptor was identified in a young man in good health. The sequenced material came from memory CD4+ T cells sorted from blood. Subset meaning: CD45RA-negative fraction. This chain links TRBV15 with TRBJ1-5, with a possible D match to TRBD1 (6 bases). DNA of the CDR3: TGTGCCACCAGCCAGGGGAAGGGCAATCAGCCCCAGCATTTT. It specifies CATSQGKGNQPQHF.